The sequence of this T cell receptor beta chain was determined in a study of blood T cell repertoires in COVID-19 (dated by TCRdb to the early 2020s). As for the study more broadly: Samples from collaborators originated in the United States, Italy and Spain and spanned both the acute and convalescent phases of COVID-19. The prospective study material was composed of cDNA or gDNA derived from T cells, B-cell-depleted T cells, or PBMCs. The dataset comprised deeply sampled blood TCRbeta repertoires from subjects exposed to, actively infected with, or recovered from COVID-19. The repertoires were released in a freely available public database meant as a resource for research on the immune response to SARS-CoV-2. Samples came from the ongoing ImmuneRACE study (first 160 participants) plus 1,254 subjects from 6 global collaborators. A de-identified subject ID, COVID-19 status, age in years and sex were almost always included in the sample metadata. Where HLA class I and class II types were available, the types were taken from metadata supplied by the sample provider, not from assay-based typing.

As regards this clone: No antigen is known for it. Base qualities are not recorded, but no much larger clone differs from it by a single base.

From its cysteine to its phenylalanine, the CDR3 spans 14 amino acids. The entry retains the CDR3 DNA only, 42 bases that are in frame from base 1. Germline trimming amounts to 6 bases on V and 5 bases on J, with 10 as the count of junction bases outside the gene matches. From the germline V gene, CDR1 is SQVTM and CDR2 is ANQGSEA. Study-wide findings and limitations: How much clinical and demographic metadata was included differed by source and by participant, and the metadata was provided uncurated.

Participants in the prospective study were aged 18 to 89 years, lived in 20 to 30 United States geographic areas, and enrolled through a virtual design. To assign participants to cohorts, the prospective study relied on clinical history that participants themselves reported in a screening survey and a study questionnaire. For ImmuneRACE Cohort 3, a participant was defined as recovered based on two consecutive negative NP/OP PCR tests, clearance by a healthcare professional, or resolution of symptoms. In the prospective study, mobile phlebotomists collected whole blood, serum and a nasopharyngeal or oropharyngeal swab from each participant. Over a roughly 2-month period, participants in the prospective study had the option of providing additional blood draws and questionnaires. Before DNA extraction, blood samples from the prospective study were shipped at room temperature or frozen. TCRbeta CDR3 regions were amplified from genomic DNA using the immunoSEQ Assay, a bias-controlled multiplex PCR. In the original analysis: Within the assay, amplification of reference gene primers was used to estimate how many nucleated cells each sample contained. To quantify the absolute abundance of each unique TCRbeta CDR3 rearrangement, sequence reads were collapsed and filtered. Productive Simpson clonality was computed per sample as the square root of Simpson's diversity index over productive rearrangements. This is the immuneACCESS table as TCRdb keeps it, with only in-frame sequences that have V and J called. A part of the clones is gone; compared with another copy, unresolved V genes explain less than half, and the rest is unexplained. V and J calls and clone size are given by that table; D and trimming were obtained from the DNA. The sample table holds 150,000 to 200,000 clones, of which 70% to 85% were seen once. The ten largest clones capture about 16% of the sample.

The TCR was taken from a man aged 50 or older who had recovered from COVID-19. The chain uses TRBV29-1 and TRBJ1-1; the central 9 bases match TRBD1. The specimen sequenced was PBMCs or T cells enriched from blood (not recorded which). The CDR3 amino acid sequence is: CSVGIIGQGTEAFF. The nucleotides read TGCAGCGTGGGGATTATCGGACAGGGGACTGAAGCTTTCTTT.